The rows below give T cell receptor beta chains drawn from one sample of a study of shared clonotypes between healthy human individuals. Only in-frame clones appear in the TCRdb table, and some are missing; sequencing was by immunoSEQ multiplex PCR. There are 750,000 to 1,000,000 clones in the sample; 80% to 95% occur only once, and around 24% lies in the top ten. Sequenced: naive CD8+ T cells sorted from blood. These receptors were obtained from a man younger than 40 in good health. Each CDR3 is given with its conserved first and last residue. D genes are given only for firm matches. Clone size appears in some rows only: once, few, many, or a class for an expanded clone.

d_call: .
v_call: TRBV2
j_call: TRBJ2-1
clone_size: .
cdr3_nt: TGTGCCAGCAGTGAAGCCCCATGGGATGAGCAGTTCTTC
cdr3_aa: CASSEAPWDEQFF

d_call: .
v_call: TRBV28
j_call: TRBJ1-2
clone_size: once
cdr3_nt: TGTGCCAGCAGTTTAGGTAGACTCTATGGCTACACCTTC
cdr3_aa: CASSLGRLYGYTF

d_call: .
v_call: TRBV29-1
j_call: TRBJ1-2
clone_size: .
cdr3_nt: TGCAGCGTTGATGGTGGGCACTATGGCTACACCTTC
cdr3_aa: CSVDGGHYGYTF

d_call: .
v_call: TRBV30
j_call: TRBJ2-2
clone_size: once
cdr3_nt: TGTGCCTGGAGTATGACAGGTTTGGGGGAGCTGTTTTTT
cdr3_aa: CAWSMTGLGELFF

d_call: .
v_call: TRBV7-9
j_call: TRBJ1-1
clone_size: .
cdr3_nt: TGTGCCAGCACCTTGGACGGCTACACTGAAGCTTTCTTT
cdr3_aa: CASTLDGYTEAFF

d_call: .
v_call: TRBV13
j_call: TRBJ2-7
clone_size: .
cdr3_nt: TGTGCCAGCAGCTCCTCAGGTAGCGGAATCTACGAGCAGTACTTC
cdr3_aa: CASSSSGSGIYEQYF

d_call: .
v_call: TRBV4-1
j_call: TRBJ2-7
clone_size: .
cdr3_nt: TGCGCCAGCAGCCAAGAGTCGGGCACAGGGTCCTACGAGCAGTACTTC
cdr3_aa: CASSQESGTGSYEQYF

d_call: .
v_call: TRBV5-6
j_call: TRBJ2-2
clone_size: .
cdr3_nt: TGTGCCAGCAGGAGTGGCCTGGGCGGCACCGGGGAGCTGTTTTTT
cdr3_aa: CASRSGLGGTGELFF

d_call: TRBD1
v_call: TRBV5-6
j_call: TRBJ2-1
clone_size: .
cdr3_nt: TGTGCCAGCAGCTACGGGACAGGGTCCAATGAGCAGTTCTTC
cdr3_aa: CASSYGTGSNEQFF

d_call: .
v_call: TRBV27
j_call: TRBJ1-1
clone_size: .
cdr3_nt: TGTGCCAGCAGTTTTTCCGAGAGGGGCACTGAAGCTTTCTTT
cdr3_aa: CASSFSERGTEAFF

d_call: TRBD1
v_call: TRBV9
j_call: TRBJ2-2
clone_size: .
cdr3_nt: TGTGCCAGCAGCGTAGGGGCAGGGGGCAACGGGGAGCTGTTTTTT
cdr3_aa: CASSVGAGGNGELFF

d_call: .
v_call: TRBV7-9
j_call: TRBJ2-7
clone_size: .
cdr3_nt: TGTGCCAGCAGCTTGTCCGAGAGAACCTACGAGCAGTACTTC
cdr3_aa: CASSLSERTYEQYF

d_call: .
v_call: TRBV4-3
j_call: TRBJ1-2
clone_size: .
cdr3_nt: TGCGCCAGCAGCCAAAGCAGTAAGTGGACGGCTTATGGCTACACCTTC
cdr3_aa: CASSQSSKWTAYGYTF

d_call: TRBD2
v_call: TRBV28
j_call: TRBJ2-2
clone_size: once
cdr3_nt: TGTGCCAGCAGTTTAGAGGCGGGAGCCACACTAATGAACACCGGGGAGCTGTTTTTT
cdr3_aa: CASSLEAGATLMNTGELFF

d_call: .
v_call: TRBV2
j_call: TRBJ2-7
clone_size: .
cdr3_nt: TGTGCCAGCAGTGAAGCGGGGGGTTATACGTACGAGCAGTACTTC
cdr3_aa: CASSEAGGYTYEQYF

d_call: TRBD2
v_call: TRBV9
j_call: TRBJ2-1
clone_size: .
cdr3_nt: TGTGCCAGCAGTGCCCGGACTAGCGACTTTGAGCAGTTCTTC
cdr3_aa: CASSARTSDFEQFF